This passage covers 22 T cell receptor beta chains from one sample sequenced in a study of immune evolution from preneoplasia to lung adenocarcinoma. Clones were read by immunoSEQ multiplex PCR, and TCRdb kept only the in-frame ones, dropping some. The data hold about 41,000 clones, with more than 60% observed a single time. Sequenced sample: FFPE invasive lung adenocarcinoma tissue. All receptors derive from a person aged 55-75 years with lung adenocarcinoma.

Turning to this clone: This sample includes further DNA sequences coding for the same CDR3. The chain joins TRBV5-5 to TRBJ2-1; D perhaps matches TRBD1 (6 bases). V dropped 2 bases and J dropped 3 bases, with 15 bases sitting between them. The CDR3 runs 16 residues. The germline V gene encodes CDR1 SGHKS and CDR2 YYEKEE (reference sequence). The chain's CDR3 is CASSLSGAVGYNEQFF. The CDR3 DNA reads as TGTGCCAGCAGCTTATCAGGGGCCGTGGGCTACAATGAGCAGTTCTTC.

This clone was observed a single time. The chain joins TRBV18 to TRBJ2-4; TRBD1 aligns across 7 bases. Germline CDR1 and CDR2: KGHSH and LQKENI. The CDR3 contains 17 residues. Trimming cost V 3 bases and J 0 bases; bases outside gene matches: 8. The CDR3 protein is CASSPTDRSIAKNIQYF. The CDR3 DNA reads as TGTGCCAGCTCACCCACGGACAGGAGTATAGCCAAAAACATTCAGTACTTC.

The genes are TRBV5-1 and TRBJ2-7; D perhaps matches TRBD2 (6 bases). Germline V gives CDR1 SGHRS, CDR2 YFSETQ. The CDR3 contains 15 residues. Trimming removed 4 bases from V and 1 base from J, with 15 bases in between. CDR3 sequence (DNA): TGCGCCAGCAGCAGGTCCCTAGCGATTTCCTACGAGCAGTACTTC. Its protein is CASSRSLAISYEQYF. Looking up the rest from reference TRBV5-1 and TRBJ2-7 gives the full variable domain: KAGVTQTPRYLIKTRGQQVTLSCSPISGHRSVSWYQQTPGQGLQFLFEYFSETQRNKGNFPGRFSGRQFSNSRSEMNVSTLELGDSALYLCASSRSLAISYEQYFGPGTRLTVT.

The chain uses TRBV10-3 and TRBJ2-3, with TRBD1 as a possible D gene (6 bases). Germline V gives CDR1 ENHRY, CDR2 SYGVKD. The CDR3 sequence is 16 residues long. Trimming removed 4 bases from V and 0 bases from J, with 14 bases in between. The CDR3 here is CAISGDWGRSTDTQYF. In DNA form, the CDR3 reads TGTGCCATCAGTGGGGATTGGGGGCGAAGCACAGATACGCAGTATTTT.

The chain uses TRBV5-1 and TRBJ2-7; no definite D call. The germline V and J ends were trimmed by 4 bases and 2 bases, with 22 bases remaining between them. This CDR3 region has 17 residues. Germline V lookup: CDR1 SGHRS, CDR2 YFSETQ. The CDR3 DNA sequence: TGCGCCAGCAGCCGGACGGTCGCCCGGCACAGAACCTACGAGCAGTACTTC. This gives the protein CASSRTVARHRTYEQYF.

This clone was counted only a few times. This chain uses TRBV9 with TRBJ2-6; D unclear. This CDR3 spans 19 amino acids. Germline CDR1 reads SGDLS; CDR2 reads YYNGEE. V was cut by 1 base and J by 0 bases, with 17 bases left in between. CDR3 in amino acids: CASSVRQGNVDSGANVLTF. In nucleotides, the CDR3 is TGTGCCAGCAGCGTAAGGCAAGGAAACGTAGACTCTGGGGCCAACGTCCTGACTTTC.

This chain joins TRBV2 and TRBJ2-7; D might be TRBD1 (6 bases). CDR1 and CDR2 from the germline V gene are SNHLY and FYNNEI. The V gene lost 6 bases and the J gene lost 5 bases, with 11 bases spanning the gap. The CDR3 spans 12 residues. CDR3 protein: CASSTGSNEQYF. CDR3 in DNA: TGTGCCAGCAGCACAGGGTCTAACGAGCAGTACTTC.

The V call is TRBV29-1, the J call TRBJ2-3, with 10 positions matching TRBD2. The CDR3 has 16 amino acids. V was pared by 2 bases and J by 0 bases, with 5 bases of the junction left unmatched. Per the germline V gene, CDR1 is SQVTM and CDR2 is ANQGSEA. CDR3 DNA sequence: TGCAGCGTTGAAACCCTAGCGGGGGTGAGCACAGATACGCAGTATTTT. Its translation: CSVETLAGVSTDTQYF.

This chain joins TRBV7-9 and TRBJ2-5; D might be TRBD2 (5 bases). The J call could be wrong; TRBJ2-7 is a better fit for the DNA end. CDR1 is SEHNR, CDR2 FQNEAQ, per germline (reference sequence). The CDR3 spans 16 residues. Written as DNA, the CDR3 is TGTGCCAGCAGCCACCCGAACCGGGGTGAGGTTAACGAGCAGTACTTC. It yields the protein CASSHPNRGEVNEQYF.

The CDR3 DNA reads as TGCGCCAGCAGCTCTGACAGTGACTATGGCTACACCTTC. Translating gives CASSSDSDYGYTF. The rearrangement joins TRBV5-1 to TRBJ1-2; tentative D call: TRBD1 (5 bases). V was trimmed by 3 bases and J by 3 bases, leaving 9 bases between them. The germline CDR1 and CDR2 sequences are SGHRS and YFSETQ. CDR3 length equals 13 residues.

This chain joins TRBV9 and TRBJ2-1; D is unresolved. This CDR3 has 14 residues. Germline V gene sequence: CDR1 SGDLS, CDR2 YYNGEE. V lost 0 bases and J lost 7, with 11 bases in between. The CDR3 sequence is CASSVGVARNEQFF. The CDR3 region has the DNA TGTGCCAGCAGCGTAGGGGTAGCCAGGAATGAGCAGTTCTTC.

Only one count was recorded for this clone. The rearrangement links TRBV11-2 to TRBJ1-2, with D tentatively TRBD1 (6 bases). The CDR3 is 17 residues long. V was trimmed by 4 bases and J by 6 bases, leaving 24 bases between them. Germline V gene lookup returns CDR1 SGHAT and CDR2 FQNNGV. The CDR3 protein is CASSSRLGAKGGDGYTF. As DNA, the CDR3 is TGTGCCAGCAGCTCCAGATTAGGAGCCAAGGGGGGGGATGGCTACACCTTC.

The V gene is TRBV19, the J gene TRBJ2-5; possibly TRBD1 or TRBD2 for D (5 bases each). The V gene's germline CDR1 is LNHDA and CDR2 SQIVND (reference sequence). Trimming stripped 8 bases from V and 1 base from J, with 17 bases between. The CDR3 spans 15 residues. The CDR3 protein is CASGMGRITQETQYF. In DNA, the CDR3 is TGTGCCAGTGGAATGGGACGGATTACCCAAGAGACCCAGTACTTC.

CDR3 bases: TGTGCCAGCAGCTCCCCGGGACCCCAAGAGACCCAGTACTTC. Translating gives CASSSPGPQETQYF. The chain joins TRBV7-2 to TRBJ2-5; D is perhaps TRBD1 or TRBD2 (5 bases each). Germline-derived CDR1 and CDR2 are SGHTA and FQGNSA. Trimming pared 4 bases from V and 1 base from J, leaving 10 bases between. The CDR3 is 14 amino acids. Using reference TRBV7-2 and TRBJ2-5 for the parts outside the CDR3, the full variable domain is GAGVSQSPSNKVTEKGKDVELRCDPISGHTALYWYRQSLGQGLEFLIYFQGNSAPDKSGLPSDRFSAERTGGSVSTLTIQRTQQEDSAVYLCASSSPGPQETQYFGPGTRLLVL.

The CDR3 DNA follows: TGTGCCAGCAGCTTAGGCAGGACGAACACCGGGGAGCTGTTTTTT. Protein sequence: CASSLGRTNTGELFF. The chain links TRBV5-4 to TRBJ2-2; D unclear. Per the germline V gene, CDR1 is SGHNT and CDR2 is YYREEE (reference sequence). V lost 2 bases, J lost 0 bases, and 8 bases lay in between. The CDR3 has 15 amino acids.

The chain employs TRBV19 and TRBJ1-5; weak D call: TRBD1 (5 bases). The germline gives CDR1 LNHDA, CDR2 SQIVND (reference sequence). This CDR3 is built from 15 residues. CDR3 coding DNA: TGTGACACCAGCGAAGTCCGGGACCGCCGTCAGCCCCAGCATTTT. Translated: CDTSEVRDRRQPQHF.

Comments on this clone: The same CDR3 is also encoded by other DNA sequences in this sample. This CDR3 is CASSPGKRVTEAFF. The CDR3 coding sequence is TGTGCCAGCAGTCCAGGGAAAAGGGTCACTGAAGCTTTCTTT. The V gene is TRBV9, the J gene TRBJ1-1, with D possibly TRBD1 on 5 matching bases. The germline V and J ends were trimmed by 5 bases and 4 bases, with 15 bases remaining between them. CDR3 size: 14 residues. Germline lookup yields CDR1 SGDLS and CDR2 YYNGEE.

The V and J genes are TRBV18 and TRBJ2-7, with 8 bases matching TRBD2. Germline V CDR1 and CDR2: KGHSH, LQKENI. Unmatched junction bases numbered 4, after V lost 2 bases and J lost 4 bases. The CDR3 extends over 14 amino acids. CDR3 nucleotide sequence: TGTGCCAGCTCACCAGTCGGGGGGGGTTACGAGCAGTACTTC. It translates to CASSPVGGGYEQYF.

This clone was seen just once. This chain uses TRBV28 with TRBJ1-5; D call uncertain. The CDR3 loop spans 14 amino acids. V was trimmed by 6 bases and J by 8 bases, leaving 17 bases between them. The germline CDR1 and CDR2 sequences are MDHEN and SYDVKM. The CDR3 sequence is CASSGSNYQKPQHF. The CDR3 DNA sequence: TGTGCCAGCAGCGGCAGTAACTATCAGAAGCCCCAGCATTTT.

Comment on this clone: The junction departs from the called germline gene at one end, perhaps through a read error. This chain links TRBV13 with TRBJ2-1; TRBD1 might be the D (6 bases). CDR1 and CDR2 (germline): PRHDT, FYEKMQ (reference sequence). This CDR3 contains 15 residues. The CDR3 DNA sequence: TGTGCCAGCAAACCCTCAACCGGGACACCTTTAGAGTCCCTCTTC. Translation: CASKPSTGTPLESLF.

The chain combines TRBV5-5 with TRBJ2-7, with D perhaps assigned TRBD1 or TRBD2 (6 bases each). V was pared by 4 bases and J by 4 bases, with 18 bases between. The germline CDR1 and CDR2 sequences are SGHKS and YYEKEE (reference sequence). The CDR3 runs 15 residues. Written as DNA, the CDR3 is TGTGCCAGCAGCCCTTGGGGGGCAGGGGTATACGAGCAGTACTTC. As protein: CASSPWGAGVYEQYF. Full variable domain (rest looked up from reference TRBV5-5 and TRBJ2-7): DAGVTQSPTHLIKTRGQQVTLRCSPISGHKSVSWYQQVLGQGPQFIFQYYEKEERGRGNFPDRFSARQFPNYSSELNVNALLLGDSALYLCASSPWGAGVYEQYFGPGTRLTVT.

The chain combines TRBV27 with TRBJ2-1; 11 nucleotides agree with TRBD2. CDR1 is MNHEY and CDR2 is SMNVEV in the germline V gene (reference sequence). The CDR3 has 16 amino acids. The V and J ends lost 3 bases and 9 bases, in that order; junction bases with no gene match: 10. CDR3 nucleotide sequence: TGTGCCAGCAGTTTCAGACTAGCGGGAAGGCAAAGTGAGCAGTTCTTC. It codes for CASSFRLAGRQSEQFF.